One T cell receptor beta chain is described in this entry. Antigen specificity is unknown. This sample was taken from a study of a mutant IDH1 vaccine in newly diagnosed glioma. Study overall: Patients got radiotherapy, temozolomide, or both beforehand, and most got both. General study results and limits: Pseudoprogression seemed unrelated to changes in top peripheral T cell clonotypes.

V was shortened by 6 bases and J by 10 bases, with 15 bases between the two germline ends. The CDR3 is made up of 12 amino acids. CDR1 is LNHDA and CDR2 is SQIVND in the germline V gene (reference sequence). The assay was immunoSEQ multiplex PCR, and TCRdb's table has in-frame clones only and misses some. The sample shows around 99,000 clones, roughly 75% of them seen only once. The time point is: baseline, week 1 (first vaccination visit). Stated treatment: pre-vaccination baseline after standard-of-care therapy. Astrocytomas found in donors were new, WHO grade 3 or 4, IDH1-mutant and ATRX-lost. The J gene is TRBJ1-1, the V gene TRBV19; TRBD1 might be the D (6 bases). The sample was PBMCs, taken from a glioma patient treated with radiotherapy, temozolomide or both. This TCR was recovered from a man aged 40-49 years with glioma. CDR3 residues: CASSGGPLGAFF. The DNA of the CDR3 is TGTGCCAGTAGCGGGGGCCCCCTCGGAGCTTTCTTT.